The next 9 T cell receptor beta chains were all read from a single sample in a study of identical twins. TCRdb used MiXCR to reprocess the 5' RACE reads, holding one entry per CDR3 protein. Counted here are about 520,000 distinct CDR3 sequences, 22% occurring once; the ten biggest clones make up under 0.95%. The sample was also reused in another study, on T cells expressing NK-cell markers.

Material: CD4+ T cells sorted from blood. The receptor source for this set is a woman aged 18 to 35 in good health.

The rearrangement joins TRBV29-1 to TRBJ1-4; D unclear. Germline CDR1 and CDR2: SQVTM and ANQGSEA. CDR3 length: 12 residues. V lost 4 bases and J 7 bases, leaving 10 bases between the germline ends. CDR3 DNA sequence: TGCAGCGTTGGATTGGGCCGTGAAAAACTGTTTTTT. It codes for CSVGLGREKLFF.

The table lists this clonotype with a few counts. The CDR3 coding sequence is TGCGCCAGCAGCTTAGGGTCAAGCGAGACCCAGTACTTC. This sequence encodes CASSLGSSETQYF. The chain joins TRBV5-1 to TRBJ2-5; D unresolved. The CDR3 runs 13 residues. Trimming pared 2 bases from V and 5 bases from J, leaving 10 bases between. CDR1 and CDR2 from the germline V gene are SGHRS and YFSETQ. Based on the CDR3 plus reference TRBV5-1 and TRBJ2-5, the full variable domain is KAGVTQTPRYLIKTRGQQVTLSCSPISGHRSVSWYQQTPGQGLQFLFEYFSETQRNKGNFPGRFSGRQFSNSRSEMNVSTLELGDSALYLCASSLGSSETQYFGPGTRLLVL.

V gene TRBV20-1 combines with J gene TRBJ1-1; the match to TRBD1 covers 8 bases. Losses at the gene ends were 3 bases for V and 1 base for J; bases not matched to a gene: 4. The CDR3 extends over 14 amino acids. The V gene's germline CDR1 is DFQATT and CDR2 SNEGSKA (reference sequence). CDR3 sequence: CSASAQGANTEAFF. CDR3 coding DNA: TGCAGTGCTAGCGCTCAGGGGGCGAACACTGAAGCTTTCTTT.

There are many counts of this clonotype. The chain carries TRBV7-2 and TRBJ2-1; D is undetermined. This CDR3 spans 16 amino acids. Trimming cost V 7 bases and J 0 bases, with 16 bases left between them. Germline CDR1 reads SGHTA; CDR2 reads FQGNSA. CDR3 DNA sequence: TGTGCCAGCACCCTTCTTGGAACTCTCTCCTACAATGAGCAGTTCTTC. The encoded protein is CASTLLGTLSYNEQFF.

This clonotype has only a few counts. The J gene is TRBJ1-6, the V gene TRBV7-9, with D possibly being TRBD1 (6 bases). Trimming left V 5 bases short and J 7 bases short, with 12 bases between. Germline CDR1 and CDR2: SEHNR and FQNEAQ (reference sequence). The CDR3 is 14 residues long. DNA of the CDR3: TGTGCCAGCAGCCACGGAAGGGGGAATTCACCCCTCCACTTT. Its protein product is CASSHGRGNSPLHF. The full variable domain, in which reference TRBV7-9 and TRBJ1-6 provide the parts outside the CDR3, is DTGVSQNPRHKITKRGQNVTFRCDPISEHNRLYWYRQTLGQGPEFLTYFQNEAQLEKSRLLSDRFSAERPKGSFSTLEIQRTEQGDSAMYLCASSHGRGNSPLHFGNGTRLTVT.

In this sample, this clonotype turned up once. This sequence joins TRBV12-3 or TRBV12-4 and TRBJ2-7; no clear D. V was clipped by 5 bases and J by 2 bases, with 13 bases between them. The CDR3 sequence is 14 residues long. In DNA, the CDR3 is TGTGCCAGCAGTCCCGACCTAGGTACCTACGAGCAGTACTTC. Amino acids: CASSPDLGTYEQYF.

This clonotype has ten or more counts. The chain carries TRBV5-1 and TRBJ1-4; a weak D match, TRBD1 (5 bases). Germline CDR1 reads SGHRS; CDR2 reads YFSETQ. V was trimmed by 4 bases and J by 8 bases, leaving 21 bases between them. The CDR3 loop spans 16 amino acids. The CDR3, as DNA: TGCGCCAGCAGCACGCTAGGGGCAACCCCTGGAGAAAAACTGTTTTTT. This gives the protein CASSTLGATPGEKLFF.

This chain uses TRBV9 with TRBJ1-5, with D possibly TRBD1 on 5 matching bases. CDR1 is SGDLS, CDR2 YYNGEE, per germline. CDR3 length: 14 residues. V was trimmed by 0 bases and J by 5 bases, leaving 9 bases between them. The CDR3: CASSVGGGDQPQHF. The CDR3 DNA is TGTGCCAGCAGCGTAGGTGGGGGAGATCAGCCCCAGCATTTT.

This clonotype showed up just a few times. This chain connects TRBV29-1 to TRBJ2-1; no clear D gene. The CDR3 loop spans 13 amino acids. The ends were cut back, 4 bases at V and 0 bases at J, with 7 bases in the middle. Germline V gene sequence: CDR1 SQVTM, CDR2 ANQGSEA. The CDR3 loop reads CSVVPSSYNEQFF. CDR3 DNA sequence: TGCAGCGTTGTGCCGAGCTCCTACAATGAGCAGTTCTTC.